These 8 T cell receptor beta chains were sequenced from one sample in a study of T-cell memory formation after mild COVID-19. TCRdb re-called the 5' RACE reads through MiXCR, storing one row per CDR3 protein. The table has some 330,000 distinct CDR3 sequences, around 20% seen once. The sample taken for sequencing was PBMCs or a T cell subset sorted from them (not recorded which). Receptor source: an adult woman who had mild COVID-19 (a few samples of this study predate the infection). Cell type and time point are not known.

In nucleotides, the CDR3 is TGTGCCAGCAGCCCCTCTTGGGGGGGGGTTTACGAGCAGTACTTC. This gives the protein CASSPSWGGVYEQYF. The rearrangement links TRBV6-1 to TRBJ2-7, with 7 bases identical to TRBD2. Germline CDR1 is MNHNS and CDR2 is SASEGT. CDR3 length equals 15 residues. With 6 bases clipped from V and 4 bases from J, the junction kept 12 bases outside the gene matches.

The chain couples TRBV23-1 to TRBJ1-3, with 7 nucleotides matching TRBD1. TRBV23-1 is an open reading frame whose function is uncertain. This CDR3 has 20 amino acids. The trim removed 6 bases at V and 0 bases at J, leaving 20 bases unmatched. The CDR3 nucleotides are TGCGCCAGCAGAACCACCCCCGGGACAGCTTCACCACCCTCTGGAAACACCATATATTTT. Its protein is CASRTTPGTASPPSGNTIYF.

This chain uses TRBV5-1 with TRBJ2-1, with D maybe TRBD2 (5 bases). Germline CDR1 is SGHRS and CDR2 is YFSETQ. The CDR3 runs 15 residues. The V and J ends lost 4 bases and 2 bases respectively, with 13 bases between them. For the CDR3, the DNA is TGCGCCAGCAGCATGACTACAAGGGCCTACAATGAGCAGTTCTTC. Translated: CASSMTTRAYNEQFF.

V is TRBV5-1 and J is TRBJ2-1, with TRBD2 as a possible D gene (7 bases). Per germline, CDR1 SGHRS and CDR2 YFSETQ. The CDR3 runs to 16 residues. V was pared by 3 bases and J by 0 bases, with 13 bases between. The CDR3 nucleotides read TGCGCCAGCAGCTGGGGGGGCGGAAACTCCTACAATGAGCAGTTCTTC. Its translation: CASSWGGGNSYNEQFF.

This clonotype was seen a handful of times. V usage is TRBV12-3 or TRBV12-4 and J usage is TRBJ2-2; D ambiguous. This CDR3 is 20 amino acids long. V shed 3 bases and J shed 3 bases, with 26 bases lying between them. In nucleotides, the CDR3 is TGTGCCAGCAGTTTTGGGTCGGCAGTACGGCCTACCCCCCACACCGGGGAGCTGTTTTTT. Its translation: CASSFGSAVRPTPHTGELFF.

A remark on this clonotype: At one boundary the junction diverges from the germline segment, which might be a read error. The genes are TRBV27 and TRBJ1-1, with D perhaps matching TRBD1 (5 bases). The CDR3 runs to 14 residues. Looked up from germline, CDR1 is MNHEY and CDR2 is SMNVEV (reference sequence). The CDR3 nucleotides read TGTGACAGCAGCCCCTTCGACAGCCACACTGAAGCTTTCTTT. Its protein product is CDSSPFDSHTEAFF.

This clonotype was seen a few times. The V call is TRBV5-1, the J call TRBJ1-1; a weak D match, TRBD1 (5 bases). CDR1 is SGHRS and CDR2 is YFSETQ in the germline V gene. The CDR3 consists of 12 residues. V was clipped by 2 bases and J by 8 bases, with 10 bases between them. The CDR3 region has the DNA TGCGCCAGCAGCTTTCGGCAGGGAGAAGCTTTCTTT. It is translated as CASSFRQGEAFF. Full variable domain (missing parts from reference TRBV5-1 and TRBJ1-1): KAGVTQTPRYLIKTRGQQVTLSCSPISGHRSVSWYQQTPGQGLQFLFEYFSETQRNKGNFPGRFSGRQFSNSRSEMNVSTLELGDSALYLCASSFRQGEAFFGQGTRLTVV.

This rearrangement joins TRBV6-5 to TRBJ1-6; no firm D call. The CDR3 contains 15 residues. Germline CDR1 is MNHEY and CDR2 is SVGAGI. V lost 2 bases and J lost 7, with 12 bases in between. CDR3 residues: CASSYGGSGNSPLHF. The CDR3 DNA reads TGTGCCAGCAGTTACGGTGGTAGTGGGAATTCACCCCTCCACTTT.